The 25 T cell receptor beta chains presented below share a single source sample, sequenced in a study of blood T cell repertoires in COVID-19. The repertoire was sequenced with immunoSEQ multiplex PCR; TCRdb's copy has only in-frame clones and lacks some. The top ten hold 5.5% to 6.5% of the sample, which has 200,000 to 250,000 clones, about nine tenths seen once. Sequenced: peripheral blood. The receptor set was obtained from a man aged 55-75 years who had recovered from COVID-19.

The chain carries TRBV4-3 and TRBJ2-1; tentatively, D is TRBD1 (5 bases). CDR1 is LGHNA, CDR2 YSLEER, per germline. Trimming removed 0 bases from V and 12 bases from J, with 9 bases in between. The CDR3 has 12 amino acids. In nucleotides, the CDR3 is TGCGCCAGCAGCCAAGATAGGGGTAGGCAGTTCTTC. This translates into CASSQDRGRQFF.

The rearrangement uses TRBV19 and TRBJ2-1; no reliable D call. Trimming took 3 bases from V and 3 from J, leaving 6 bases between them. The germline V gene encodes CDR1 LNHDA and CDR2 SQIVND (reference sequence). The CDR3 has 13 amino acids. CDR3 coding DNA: TGTGCCAGTAGTATGAGTATCTACAATGAGCAGTTCTTC. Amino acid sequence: CASSMSIYNEQFF.

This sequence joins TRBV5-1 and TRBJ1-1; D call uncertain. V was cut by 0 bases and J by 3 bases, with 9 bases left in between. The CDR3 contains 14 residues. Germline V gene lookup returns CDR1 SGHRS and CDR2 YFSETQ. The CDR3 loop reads CASSLAGGHTEAFF. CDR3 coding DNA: TGCGCCAGCAGCTTGGCCGGAGGGCACACTGAAGCTTTCTTT.

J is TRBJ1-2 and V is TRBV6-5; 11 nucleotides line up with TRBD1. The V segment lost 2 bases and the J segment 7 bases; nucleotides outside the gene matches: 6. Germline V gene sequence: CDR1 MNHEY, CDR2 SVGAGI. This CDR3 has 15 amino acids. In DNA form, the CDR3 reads TGTGCCAGCAGTTACCCGCCGGGACAGGGGGTTGGCTACACCTTC. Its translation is CASSYPPGQGVGYTF.

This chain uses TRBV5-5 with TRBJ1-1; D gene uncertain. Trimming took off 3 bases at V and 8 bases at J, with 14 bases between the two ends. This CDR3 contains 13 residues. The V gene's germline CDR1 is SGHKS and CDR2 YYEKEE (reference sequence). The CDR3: CASSSWLKEEAFF. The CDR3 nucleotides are TGTGCCAGCAGCTCTTGGTTAAAGGAGGAAGCTTTCTTT.

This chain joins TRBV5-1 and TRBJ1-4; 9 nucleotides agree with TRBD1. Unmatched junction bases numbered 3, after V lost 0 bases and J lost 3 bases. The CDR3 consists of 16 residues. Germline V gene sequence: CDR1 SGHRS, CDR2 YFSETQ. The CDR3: CASSLGGTGSNEKLFF. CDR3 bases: TGCGCCAGCAGCTTGGGCGGGACAGGGTCTAATGAAAAACTGTTTTTT.

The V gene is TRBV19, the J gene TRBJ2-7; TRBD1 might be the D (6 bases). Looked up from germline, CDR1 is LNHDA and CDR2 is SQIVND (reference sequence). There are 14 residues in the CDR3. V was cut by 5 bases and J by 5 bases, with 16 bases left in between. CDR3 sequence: CASSVLSQGDEQYF. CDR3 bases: TGTGCCAGTAGTGTCCTATCACAGGGAGACGAGCAGTACTTC. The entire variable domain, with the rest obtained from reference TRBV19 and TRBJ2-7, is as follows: DGGITQSPKYLFRKEGQNVTLSCEQNLNHDAMYWYRQDPGQGLRLIYYSQIVNDFQKGDIAEGYSVSREKKESFPLTVTSAQKNPTAFYLCASSVLSQGDEQYFGPGTRLTVT.

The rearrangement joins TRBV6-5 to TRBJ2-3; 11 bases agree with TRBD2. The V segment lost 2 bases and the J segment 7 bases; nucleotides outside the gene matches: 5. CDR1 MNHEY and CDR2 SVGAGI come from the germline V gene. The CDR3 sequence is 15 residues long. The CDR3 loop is CASSYPGTSGHTQYF. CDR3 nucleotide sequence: TGTGCCAGCAGTTACCCCGGGACTAGCGGACATACGCAGTATTTT.

CDR3 bases: TGTGCCAGCAGCCTCCGGACCTCAGGGGGGCGCGTGGCTGAAGCTTTCTTT. Protein product: CASSLRTSGGRVAEAFF. The gene calls are TRBV27 and TRBJ1-1; 7 bases map to TRBD1. J was trimmed by 6 bases and V by 6 bases; bases with no gene match: 19. This CDR3 spans 17 amino acids. Per the germline V gene, CDR1 is MNHEY and CDR2 is SMNVEV (reference sequence).

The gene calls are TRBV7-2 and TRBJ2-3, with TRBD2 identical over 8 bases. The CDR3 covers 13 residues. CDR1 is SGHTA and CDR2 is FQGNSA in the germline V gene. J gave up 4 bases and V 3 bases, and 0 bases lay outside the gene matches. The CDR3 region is CASSFGGADTQYF. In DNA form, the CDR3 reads TGTGCCAGCAGCTTCGGGGGGGCAGATACGCAGTATTTT.

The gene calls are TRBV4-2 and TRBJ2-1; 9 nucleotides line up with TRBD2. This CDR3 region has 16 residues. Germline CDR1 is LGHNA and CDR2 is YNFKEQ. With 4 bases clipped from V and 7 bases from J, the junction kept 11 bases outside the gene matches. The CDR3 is CASSPRGASGVNEQFF. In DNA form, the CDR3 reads TGTGCCAGCAGCCCACGAGGGGCTAGCGGGGTGAATGAGCAGTTCTTC.

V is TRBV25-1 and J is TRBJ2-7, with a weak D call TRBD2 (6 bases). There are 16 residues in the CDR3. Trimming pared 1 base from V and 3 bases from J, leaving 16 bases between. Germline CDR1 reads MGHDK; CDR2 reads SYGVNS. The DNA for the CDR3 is TGTGCCAGCAGTGAATCCGGGACCCGGGGGATCTACGAGCAGTACTTC. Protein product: CASSESGTRGIYEQYF.

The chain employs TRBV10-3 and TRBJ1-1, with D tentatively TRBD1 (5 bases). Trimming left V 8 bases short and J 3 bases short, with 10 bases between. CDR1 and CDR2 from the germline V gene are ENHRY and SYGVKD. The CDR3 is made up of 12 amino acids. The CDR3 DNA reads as TGTGCCATCCGGGAGGGGCACACTGAAGCTTTCTTT. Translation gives CAIREGHTEAFF.

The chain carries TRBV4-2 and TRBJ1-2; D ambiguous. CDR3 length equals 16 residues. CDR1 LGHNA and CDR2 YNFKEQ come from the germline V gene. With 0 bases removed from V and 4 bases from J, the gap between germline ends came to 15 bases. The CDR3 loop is CASSQELSDTLYGYTF. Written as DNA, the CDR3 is TGTGCCAGCAGCCAAGAGTTATCCGACACGCTCTATGGCTACACCTTC.

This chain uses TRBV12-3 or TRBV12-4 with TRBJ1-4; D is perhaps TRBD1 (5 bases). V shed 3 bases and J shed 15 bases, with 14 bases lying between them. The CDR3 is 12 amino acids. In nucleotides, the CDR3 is TGTGCCAGCAGTTTTTCAGGGTTTAAGGTGTTTTTT. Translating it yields CASSFSGFKVFF.

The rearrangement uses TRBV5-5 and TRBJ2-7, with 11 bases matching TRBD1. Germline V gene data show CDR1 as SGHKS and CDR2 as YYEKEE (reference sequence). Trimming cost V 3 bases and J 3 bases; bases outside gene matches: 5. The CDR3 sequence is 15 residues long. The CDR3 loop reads CASSSDRGPGYEQYF. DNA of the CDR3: TGTGCCAGCAGCTCGGACAGGGGGCCGGGCTACGAGCAGTACTTC.

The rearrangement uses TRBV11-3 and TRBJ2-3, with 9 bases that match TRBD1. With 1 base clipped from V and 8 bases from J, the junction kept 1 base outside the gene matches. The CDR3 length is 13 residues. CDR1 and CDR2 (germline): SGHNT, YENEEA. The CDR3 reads CASSLVQGATQYF. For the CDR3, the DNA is TGTGCCAGCAGCTTAGTACAGGGGGCTACGCAGTATTTT.

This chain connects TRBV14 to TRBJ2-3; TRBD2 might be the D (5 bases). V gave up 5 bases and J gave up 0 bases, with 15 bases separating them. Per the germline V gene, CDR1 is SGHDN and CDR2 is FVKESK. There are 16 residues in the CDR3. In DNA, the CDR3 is TGTGCCAGCAGCTATAGACGCGGGTCTAGCACAGATACGCAGTATTTT. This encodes CASSYRRGSSTDTQYF.

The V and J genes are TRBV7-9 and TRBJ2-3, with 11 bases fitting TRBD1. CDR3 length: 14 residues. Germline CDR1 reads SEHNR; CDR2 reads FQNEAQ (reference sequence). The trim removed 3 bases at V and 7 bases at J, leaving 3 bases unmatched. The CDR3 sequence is CASSFGQGAYTQYF. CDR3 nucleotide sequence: TGTGCCAGCAGCTTCGGACAGGGGGCTTATACGCAGTATTTT.

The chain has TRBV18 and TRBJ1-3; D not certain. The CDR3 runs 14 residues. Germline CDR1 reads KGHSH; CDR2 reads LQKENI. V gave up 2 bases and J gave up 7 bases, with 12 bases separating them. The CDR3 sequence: CASSPRTAANTIYF. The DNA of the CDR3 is TGTGCCAGCTCACCAAGAACGGCGGCGAACACCATATATTTT.

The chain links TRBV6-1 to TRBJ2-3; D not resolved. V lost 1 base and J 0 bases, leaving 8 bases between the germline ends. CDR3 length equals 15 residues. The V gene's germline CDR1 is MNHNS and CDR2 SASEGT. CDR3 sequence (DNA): TGTGCCAGCAGTGAAGGTACAGTTAGCACAGATACGCAGTATTTT. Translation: CASSEGTVSTDTQYF.

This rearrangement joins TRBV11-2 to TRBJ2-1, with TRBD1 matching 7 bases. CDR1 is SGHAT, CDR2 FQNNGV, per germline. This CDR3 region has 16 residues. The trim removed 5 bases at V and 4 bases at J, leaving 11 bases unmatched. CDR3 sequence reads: CASSPRRQGLYNEQFF. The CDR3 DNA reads TGTGCCAGCAGCCCACGTCGACAGGGTTTGTACAATGAGCAGTTCTTC.

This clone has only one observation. This chain's CDR3 is CASSYGRGTNYGYTF. Here the CDR3 DNA reads TGTGCCAGCAGTTACGGAAGGGGAACTAACTATGGCTACACCTTC. J is TRBJ1-2 and V is TRBV6-6, with D maybe TRBD1 (5 bases). V lost 2 bases and J 0 bases, leaving 10 bases between the germline ends. Germline lookup yields CDR1 MNHNY and CDR2 SVGAGI (reference sequence). CDR3 length: 15 amino acids.

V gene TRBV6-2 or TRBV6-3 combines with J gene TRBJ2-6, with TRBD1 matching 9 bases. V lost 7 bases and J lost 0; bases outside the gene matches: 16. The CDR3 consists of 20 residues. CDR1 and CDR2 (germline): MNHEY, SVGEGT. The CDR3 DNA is TGTGCCAGCACCCCCCCCAGGACAGGGGTCCGTAGCTCTGGGGCCAACGTCCTGACTTTC. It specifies CASTPPRTGVRSSGANVLTF.

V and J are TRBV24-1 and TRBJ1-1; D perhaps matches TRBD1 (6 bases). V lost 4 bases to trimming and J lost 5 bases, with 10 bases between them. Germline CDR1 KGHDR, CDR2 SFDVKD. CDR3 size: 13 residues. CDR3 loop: CATSEQGRTEAFF. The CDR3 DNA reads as TGTGCCACCAGTGAACAGGGTCGGACTGAAGCTTTCTTT.